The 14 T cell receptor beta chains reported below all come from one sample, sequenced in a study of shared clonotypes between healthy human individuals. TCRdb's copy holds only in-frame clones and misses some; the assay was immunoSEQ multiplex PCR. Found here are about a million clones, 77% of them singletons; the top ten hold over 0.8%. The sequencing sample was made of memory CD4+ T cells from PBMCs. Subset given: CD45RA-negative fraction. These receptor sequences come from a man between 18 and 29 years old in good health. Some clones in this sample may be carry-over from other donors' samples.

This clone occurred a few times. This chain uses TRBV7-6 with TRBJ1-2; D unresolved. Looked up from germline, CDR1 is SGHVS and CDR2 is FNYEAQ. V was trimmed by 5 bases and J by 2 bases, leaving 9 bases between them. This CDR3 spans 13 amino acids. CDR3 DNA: TGTGCCAGCAGCCCCCAAGTAAACTATGGCTACACCTTC. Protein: CASSPQVNYGYTF.

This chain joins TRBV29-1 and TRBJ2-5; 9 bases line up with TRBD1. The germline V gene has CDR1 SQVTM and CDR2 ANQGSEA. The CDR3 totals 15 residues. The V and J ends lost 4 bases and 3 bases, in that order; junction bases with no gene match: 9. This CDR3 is CSVADTGTGKETQYF. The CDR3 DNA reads TGCAGCGTTGCTGACACCGGGACAGGGAAAGAGACCCAGTACTTC.

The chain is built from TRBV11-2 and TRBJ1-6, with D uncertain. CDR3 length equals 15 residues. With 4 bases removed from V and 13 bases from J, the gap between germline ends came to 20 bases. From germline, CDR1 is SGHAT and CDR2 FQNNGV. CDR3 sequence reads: CASSSYGSIIHPLHF. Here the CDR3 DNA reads TGTGCCAGCAGCTCCTATGGATCTATAATTCACCCCCTCCACTTT.

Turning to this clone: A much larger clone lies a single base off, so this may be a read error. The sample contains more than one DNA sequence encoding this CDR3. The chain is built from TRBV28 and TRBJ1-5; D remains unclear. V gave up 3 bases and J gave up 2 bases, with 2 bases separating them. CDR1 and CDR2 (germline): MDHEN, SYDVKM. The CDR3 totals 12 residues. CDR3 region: CASSLRNQPQHF. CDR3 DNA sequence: TGTGCCAGCAGTTTGCGCAATCAGCCCCAGCATTTT. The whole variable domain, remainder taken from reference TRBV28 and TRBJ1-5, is DVKVTQSSRYLVKRTGEKVFLECVQDMDHENMFWYRQDPGLGLRLIYFSYDVKMKEKGDIPEGYSVSREKKERFSLILESASTNQTSMYLCASSLRNQPQHFGDGTRLSIL.

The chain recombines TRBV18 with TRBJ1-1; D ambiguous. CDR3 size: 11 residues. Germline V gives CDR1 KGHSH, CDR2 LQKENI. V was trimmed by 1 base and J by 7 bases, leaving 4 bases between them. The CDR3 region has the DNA TGTGCCAGCTCACCACGGTTTGAAGCTTTCTTT. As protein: CASSPRFEAFF. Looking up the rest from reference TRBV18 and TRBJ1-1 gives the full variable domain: NAGVMQNPRHLVRRRGQEARLRCSPMKGHSHVYWYRQLPEEGLKFMVYLQKENIIDESGMPKERFSAEFPKEGPSILRIQQVVRGDSAAYFCASSPRFEAFFGQGTRLTVV.

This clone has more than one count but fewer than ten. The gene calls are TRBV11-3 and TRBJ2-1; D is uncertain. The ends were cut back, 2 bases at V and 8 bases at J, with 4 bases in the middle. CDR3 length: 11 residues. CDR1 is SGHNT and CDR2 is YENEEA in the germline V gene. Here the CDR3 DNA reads TGTGCCAGCAGCTTAAGGGATGAGCAGTTCTTC. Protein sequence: CASSLRDEQFF.

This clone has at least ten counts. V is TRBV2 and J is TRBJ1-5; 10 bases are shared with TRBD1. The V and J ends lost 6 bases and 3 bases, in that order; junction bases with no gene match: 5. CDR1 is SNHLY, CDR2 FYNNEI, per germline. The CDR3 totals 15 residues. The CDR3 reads CASRDRGFLNQPQHF. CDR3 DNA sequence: TGTGCCAGCAGGGACAGGGGGTTTCTCAATCAGCCCCAGCATTTT.

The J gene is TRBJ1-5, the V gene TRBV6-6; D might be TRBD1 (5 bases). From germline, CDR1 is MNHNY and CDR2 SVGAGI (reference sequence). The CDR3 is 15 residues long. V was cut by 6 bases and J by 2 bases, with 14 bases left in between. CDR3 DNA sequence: TGTGCCAGCAGGGACCAAGGGGCGGGCAATCAGCCCCAGCATTTT. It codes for CASRDQGAGNQPQHF.

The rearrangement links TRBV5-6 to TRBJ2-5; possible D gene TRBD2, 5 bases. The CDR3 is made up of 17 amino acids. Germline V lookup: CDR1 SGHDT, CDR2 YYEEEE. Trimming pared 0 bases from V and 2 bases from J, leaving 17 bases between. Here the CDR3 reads CASSLAGMAGAQETQYF. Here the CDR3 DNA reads TGTGCCAGCAGCTTGGCAGGCATGGCGGGTGCGCAAGAGACCCAGTACTTC.

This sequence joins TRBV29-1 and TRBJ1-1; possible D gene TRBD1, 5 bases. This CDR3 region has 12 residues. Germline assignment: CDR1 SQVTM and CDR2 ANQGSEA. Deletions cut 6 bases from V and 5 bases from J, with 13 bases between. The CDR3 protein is CSVRERGTEAFF. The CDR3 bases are TGCAGCGTGCGGGAGAGGGGTACTGAAGCTTTCTTT.

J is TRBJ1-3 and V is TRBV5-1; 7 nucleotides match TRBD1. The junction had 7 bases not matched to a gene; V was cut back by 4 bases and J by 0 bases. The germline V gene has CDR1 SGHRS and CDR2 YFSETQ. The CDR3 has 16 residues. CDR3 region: CASSASYRGSGNTIYF. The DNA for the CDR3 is TGCGCCAGCAGCGCGTCGTACAGGGGCTCTGGAAACACCATATATTTT.

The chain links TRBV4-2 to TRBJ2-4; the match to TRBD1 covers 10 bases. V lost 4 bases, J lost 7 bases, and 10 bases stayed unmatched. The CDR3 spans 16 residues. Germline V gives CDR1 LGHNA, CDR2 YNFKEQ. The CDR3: CASSRYHQDRGNIQYF. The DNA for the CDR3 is TGTGCCAGCAGCCGATACCACCAGGACAGGGGGAACATTCAGTACTTC.

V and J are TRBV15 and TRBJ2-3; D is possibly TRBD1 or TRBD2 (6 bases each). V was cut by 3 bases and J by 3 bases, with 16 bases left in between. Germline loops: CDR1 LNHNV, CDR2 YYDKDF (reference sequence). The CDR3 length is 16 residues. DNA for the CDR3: TGTGCCACCAGCAGGGGAGGACCCCAGGGGACAGATACGCAGTATTTT. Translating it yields CATSRGGPQGTDTQYF.

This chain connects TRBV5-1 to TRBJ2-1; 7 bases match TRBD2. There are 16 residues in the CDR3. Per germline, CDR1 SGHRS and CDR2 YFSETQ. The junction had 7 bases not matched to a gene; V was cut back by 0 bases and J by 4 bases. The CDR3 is CASSLALREGYNEQFF. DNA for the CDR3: TGCGCCAGCAGCTTGGCGTTGAGGGAGGGATACAATGAGCAGTTCTTC.